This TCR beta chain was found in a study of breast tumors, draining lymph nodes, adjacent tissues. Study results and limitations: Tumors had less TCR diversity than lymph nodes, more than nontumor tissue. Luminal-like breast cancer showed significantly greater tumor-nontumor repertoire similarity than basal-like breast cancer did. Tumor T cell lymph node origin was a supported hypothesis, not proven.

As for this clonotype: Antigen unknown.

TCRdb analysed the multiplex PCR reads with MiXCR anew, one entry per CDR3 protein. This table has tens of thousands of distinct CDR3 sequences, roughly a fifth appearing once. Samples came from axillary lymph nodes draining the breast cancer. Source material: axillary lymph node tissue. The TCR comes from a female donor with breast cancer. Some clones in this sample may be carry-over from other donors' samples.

CDR3 sequence (DNA): TGTGCCAGTAGTAACCGACCCCCAACTAGCGGGCAAAACTCTGGGGCCAACGTCCTGACTTTC. Protein product: CASSNRPPTSGQNSGANVLTF. This chain links TRBV19 with TRBJ2-6; 9 bases agree with TRBD2. V lost 4 bases to trimming and J lost 0 bases; unmatched junction nucleotides: 16. The CDR3 covers 21 residues. Germline CDR1 reads LNHDA; CDR2 reads SQIVND (reference sequence).